The T cell receptor (beta chain) under discussion was sequenced for a study of blood T cell repertoires in COVID-19. In the study overall: T cells, B-cell-depleted T cells, or PBMCs provided the cDNA or gDNA that served as material.

The protocol was immunoSEQ multiplex PCR, while the TCRdb copy is restricted to in-frame clones and leaves out a portion. The table includes fewer than 250,000 clones, 86% detected once. Adults between roughly 18 and 100 years of age took part from some 25 US areas. The origin of this receptor is a woman aged 40 to 50 in a cohort exposed to, infected with or recovered from COVID-19 (not recorded which). The sample comprised PBMCs or T cells enriched from blood (not recorded which).

CDR3 in DNA: TGTGCCAGCCAAAAACAACCCGGGACAGGGGCCACTGAAGCTTTCTTT. This translates into CASQKQPGTGATEAFF. The chain is built from TRBV19 and TRBJ1-1; 10 bases agree with TRBD1. The J segment lost 4 bases and the V segment lost 9 bases, leaving 14 bases of the junction unmatched. CDR3 size: 16 residues. Germline V CDR1 and CDR2: LNHDA, SQIVND (reference sequence).